The 19 T cell receptor beta chains below come from one sample, sequenced in a study of shared clonotypes between healthy human individuals. The protocol was immunoSEQ multiplex PCR, while the TCRdb copy is restricted to in-frame clones and leaves out a portion. Found here are about 2.3 million clones, under 95% of them singletons; the top ten hold around 0.35%. Sequenced input: naive CD4+ T cells from PBMCs. The sample's subset: CD45RA+ positively selected. The source is a man aged 18-30 years in good health. Some clones in this sample may be carry-over from other donors' samples.

Only one count was recorded for this clone. CDR3 loop: CASSYPGTSGTYEQYF. In DNA form, the CDR3 reads TGTGCCAGCAGTTACCCCGGGACTAGCGGGACCTACGAGCAGTACTTC. The rearrangement links TRBV6-6 to TRBJ2-7, with TRBD2 matching over 13 bases. The CDR3 consists of 16 residues. V lost 2 bases to trimming and J lost 2 bases; unmatched junction nucleotides: 3. In germline, CDR1 is MNHNY, CDR2 SVGAGI (reference sequence).

The J gene is TRBJ2-4, the V gene TRBV14; D ambiguous. CDR1 SGHDN and CDR2 FVKESK come from the germline V gene. The CDR3 consists of 12 residues. V was pared by 4 bases and J by 6 bases, with 7 bases between. CDR3 loop: CASSRSRNIQYF. CDR3 nucleotide sequence: TGTGCCAGCAGCCGGAGCAGAAACATTCAGTACTTC.

V usage is TRBV28 and J usage is TRBJ2-6, with a tentative D call TRBD1 (5 bases). CDR1 and CDR2 (germline): MDHEN, SYDVKM. The CDR3 is 15 residues long. V lost 6 bases and J 2 bases, leaving 11 bases between the germline ends. The CDR3 sequence is CASSRSGTGANVLTF. The DNA of the CDR3 is TGTGCCAGCAGCCGTTCAGGGACTGGGGCCAACGTCCTGACTTTC.

CDR3 DNA sequence: TGCGCCAGCAGCTTGTGGGTCGGTGAGGGGGCGATCACCGGGGAGCTGTTTTTT. Amino acid sequence: CASSLWVGEGAITGELFF. V is TRBV5-1 and J is TRBJ2-2, with 7 bases that match TRBD1. The CDR3 contains 18 residues. Germline loops: CDR1 SGHRS, CDR2 YFSETQ. The trim removed 1 base at V and 4 bases at J, leaving 13 bases unmatched.

In the case of this clone: A junction end diverges from the germline sequence, so it may reflect a read error. The chain recombines TRBV7-3 with TRBJ2-7; maybe TRBD2 (5 bases). Germline CDR1 and CDR2: SGHTA and FQGTGA. The CDR3 is 11 residues long. CDR3 in DNA: TGCTTGTCCTCGGCGGGCTACGAGCAGTACTTC. This encodes CLSSAGYEQYF.

The CDR3 loop reads CASSPQGQGAAGELFF. As DNA, the CDR3 is TGTGCCAGCTCACCCCAGGGACAGGGGGCAGCCGGGGAGCTGTTTTTT. The rearrangement uses TRBV18 and TRBJ2-2; TRBD1 aligns across 12 bases. Germline assignment: CDR1 KGHSH and CDR2 LQKENI. V dropped 3 bases and J dropped 6; count of bases not matched to a gene: 5. The CDR3 length is 16 residues.

In this sample, this clone turned up a few times. The V call is TRBV10-3, the J call TRBJ1-1; unclear D gene. CDR1 and CDR2 (germline): ENHRY, SYGVKD. The V gene lost 0 bases and the J gene lost 6 bases, with 2 bases spanning the gap. This CDR3 spans 11 amino acids. The CDR3 DNA is TGTGCCATCAGTGAGTCGGCTGAAGCTTTCTTT. Translated, it gives CAISESAEAFF.

V gene TRBV5-1 combines with J gene TRBJ2-5; a weak D match, TRBD2 (6 bases). CDR3 length: 17 residues. Deletions cut 2 bases from V and 5 bases from J, with 22 bases between. Looked up from germline, CDR1 is SGHRS and CDR2 is YFSETQ. Written as DNA, the CDR3 is TGCGCCAGCAGCTTTGTCGTGCCGGGGGTCTCGGAGGAGACCCAGTACTTC. Its protein product is CASSFVVPGVSEETQYF.

V is TRBV5-1 and J is TRBJ2-1; no firm D call. The V end lost 4 bases, the J end lost 5 bases, and 19 bases lay between the germline ends. Germline CDR1 is SGHRS and CDR2 is YFSETQ. The CDR3 spans 16 residues. CDR3 DNA sequence: TGCGCCAGCAGCCCCAGGTTCCAACAGCATCACAATGAGCAGTTCTTC. It codes for CASSPRFQQHHNEQFF.

In regard to this clone: Other DNA sequences in the sample encode the same CDR3. This sequence joins TRBV7-2 and TRBJ2-6; D call uncertain. V lost 2 bases, J lost 1 base, and 3 bases lay in between. This CDR3 contains 14 residues. In germline, CDR1 is SGHTA, CDR2 FQGNSA. CDR3 in DNA: TGTGCCAGCAGCTTATCATCTGGGGCCAACGTCCTGACTTTC. Its protein is CASSLSSGANVLTF.

J is TRBJ1-2 and V is TRBV11-2, with D perhaps matching TRBD1 (5 bases). Trimming removed 7 bases from V and 5 bases from J, with 11 bases in between. The CDR3 covers 12 residues. Germline lookup yields CDR1 SGHAT and CDR2 FQNNGV. The CDR3 here is CASTGTGYGYTF. The DNA of the CDR3 is TGTGCCAGCACCGGGACGGGATATGGCTACACCTTC.

The chain employs TRBV28 and TRBJ2-7; D is unresolved. This CDR3 is 11 amino acids long. V gave up 6 bases and J gave up 8 bases, with 11 bases separating them. Germline CDR1 reads MDHEN; CDR2 reads SYDVKM. The CDR3 is CASSPSYQQYF. Here the CDR3 DNA reads TGTGCCAGCAGCCCTTCATACCAGCAGTACTTC.

CDR3 amino acids: CASSNNPQTAYGNTIYF. The CDR3 bases are TGCGCCAGCAGCAACAACCCTCAGACTGCATACGGAAACACCATATATTTT. This sequence joins TRBV5-1 and TRBJ1-3; D gene uncertain. CDR3 size: 17 residues. Germline values: CDR1 SGHRS, CDR2 YFSETQ. V lost 4 bases to trimming and J lost 4 bases, with 21 bases between them.

This rearrangement joins TRBV15 to TRBJ2-5; D tentatively reads TRBD1 or TRBD2 (5 bases each). Trimming took 0 bases from V and 5 from J, leaving 13 bases between them. This CDR3 has 15 residues. Germline lookup yields CDR1 LNHNV and CDR2 YYDKDF (reference sequence). DNA for the CDR3: TGTGCCACCAGCAGAGATAGGAACAGGAGGGAGACCCAGTACTTC. Protein: CATSRDRNRRETQYF.

This clone was seen a handful of times. This sequence joins TRBV28 and TRBJ1-2, with TRBD1 matching 9 bases. V lost 2 bases to trimming and J lost 4 bases; unmatched junction nucleotides: 5. Germline V gives CDR1 MDHEN, CDR2 SYDVKM. The CDR3 sequence is 15 residues long. CDR3 amino acids: CASSLAGQGRYGYTF. CDR3 in DNA: TGTGCCAGCAGTTTAGCGGGACAGGGCCGCTATGGCTACACCTTC.

V usage is TRBV29-1 and J usage is TRBJ1-4; D uncertain. The CDR3 is made up of 13 amino acids. Germline assignment: CDR1 SQVTM and CDR2 ANQGSEA. Trimming cost V 4 bases and J 7 bases, with 13 bases left between them. For the CDR3, the DNA is TGCAGCGTTGTTGGTGCGGTGGGTGAAAAACTGTTTTTT. The encoded protein is CSVVGAVGEKLFF. Together with reference TRBV29-1 and TRBJ1-4, the CDR3 gives the full variable domain: SAVISQKPSRDICQRGTSLTIQCQVDSQVTMMFWYRQQPGQSLTLIATANQGSEATYESGFVIDKFPISRPNLTFSTLTVSNMSPEDSSIYLCSVVGAVGEKLFFGSGTQLSVL.

This chain connects TRBV27 to TRBJ2-6, with D perhaps TRBD2 (5 bases). V lost 3 bases to trimming and J lost 0 bases, with 21 bases between them. Germline lookup yields CDR1 MNHEY and CDR2 SMNVEV (reference sequence). The CDR3 runs 20 residues. Here the CDR3 reads CASSFRYGGYLNSGANVLTF. CDR3 DNA sequence: TGTGCCAGCAGTTTTAGGTACGGAGGATATCTGAACTCTGGGGCCAACGTCCTGACTTTC.

The rearrangement joins TRBV6-6 to TRBJ2-3, with D possibly matching TRBD1 (6 bases). CDR1 and CDR2 (germline): MNHNY, SVGAGI (reference sequence). The CDR3 is 16 amino acids. The germline V and J ends were trimmed by 7 bases and 4 bases, with 21 bases remaining between them. The CDR3 DNA sequence: TGTGCCAGCACCGCGTACCGGGACATCGGGTCAGATACGCAGTATTTT. Protein sequence: CASTAYRDIGSDTQYF.

The chain uses TRBV18 and TRBJ2-6; no clear D. This CDR3 spans 14 amino acids. Germline V gene sequence: CDR1 KGHSH, CDR2 LQKENI. With 2 bases removed from V and 4 bases from J, the gap between germline ends came to 6 bases. DNA of the CDR3: TGTGCCAGCTCACCAAACGCCGGGGCCAACGTCCTGACTTTC. Residues: CASSPNAGANVLTF. Drawing the rest from reference TRBV18 and TRBJ2-6, the complete variable domain is NAGVMQNPRHLVRRRGQEARLRCSPMKGHSHVYWYRQLPEEGLKFMVYLQKENIIDESGMPKERFSAEFPKEGPSILRIQQVVRGDSAAYFCASSPNAGANVLTFGAGSRLTVL.